This T cell receptor beta chain comes out of a study of cytomegalovirus exposure and HLA in healthy donors. There are 15 residues in the CDR3. Germline V lookup: CDR1 SGHAT, CDR2 FQNNGV. Trimming at V came to 5 bases and at J to 5 bases, leaving 6 bases not matched to a gene. Both 60 Vbeta primers and 13 Jbeta primers went into the PCR. Measured with immunoSEQ multiplex PCR; TCRdb has only the in-frame clones, and not every one. The sample includes some 150,000 clones, 65% to 85% of them seen just once. The chain links TRBV11-2 to TRBJ1-6, with 7 positions matching TRBD1. Sequenced sample: PBMCs. The sequence was collected from a man between 60 and 70 years old in good health and CMV-seronegative. The DNA of the CDR3 is TGTGCCAGCAGCCTAAACGACAGGGATAATTCACCCCTCCACTTT. It specifies CASSLNDRDNSPLHF.